The 13 T cell receptor beta chains presented below share a single source sample, sequenced in a study of tumor-infiltrating lymphocytes in localized non-small cell lung cancer. The data were produced by immunoSEQ multiplex PCR, yet TCRdb's version contains in-frame clones alone and is incomplete. This sample has about 14,000 clones, with 68% found just once. Sequenced sample: uninvolved lung tissue not adjacent to the tumor. The source of these receptors is a human donor with non-small cell lung cancer.

CDR3 in DNA: TGCAGCGTTGATGAGGGAAGCGGGGGGAACACAGATACGCAGTATTTT. Amino acids: CSVDEGSGGNTDTQYF. V and J are TRBV29-1 and TRBJ2-3; 9 bases are shared with TRBD2. Germline lookup yields CDR1 SQVTM and CDR2 ANQGSEA. The ends lost 3 bases at V and 2 bases at J; junction bases unmatched: 9. This CDR3 contains 16 residues.

The CDR3 DNA reads as TGTGCCAGCAGTGTTGTGACTATCATGTACGAGCAGTACTTC. Translated, it gives CASSVVTIMYEQYF. The chain uses TRBV2 and TRBJ2-7; maybe TRBD2 (5 bases). The CDR3 is 14 residues long. Germline loops: CDR1 SNHLY, CDR2 FYNNEI. Between the trimmed V and J ends, which lost 4 bases and 4 bases, there was a span of 14 bases.

This clone was seen only once. This sequence joins TRBV5-1 and TRBJ2-5, with 15 bases identical to TRBD2. CDR1 and CDR2 from the germline V gene are SGHRS and YFSETQ. The CDR3 sequence is 17 residues long. The V gene end was trimmed by 4 bases and the J gene end by 0 bases; junction bases not matched to a gene: 4. The CDR3 sequence: CASSLGLAGGHQETQYF. DNA of the CDR3: TGCGCCAGCAGCCTAGGACTAGCGGGAGGGCACCAAGAGACCCAGTACTTC.

The chain is built from TRBV7-2 and TRBJ2-1; 14 bases agree with TRBD2. V lost 5 bases and J lost 8; bases outside the gene matches: 8. This CDR3 region has 16 residues. CDR1 is SGHTA and CDR2 is FQGNSA in the germline V gene. The CDR3 nucleotides are TGTGCCAGCAGCCTGGGACTAGCGGGAGAGTTCGATGAGCAGTTCTTC. Amino acids: CASSLGLAGEFDEQFF.

The V call is TRBV6-5, the J call TRBJ1-1; D perhaps matches TRBD1 (5 bases). The length of the CDR3 is 14 residues. The V gene lost 0 bases and the J gene lost 10 bases, with 15 bases spanning the gap. The germline CDR1 and CDR2 sequences are MNHEY and SVGAGI. This CDR3 is CASSYSSGQGGAFF. For the CDR3, the DNA is TGTGCCAGCAGTTACTCCTCTGGCCAGGGAGGAGCTTTCTTT.

This rearrangement joins TRBV28 to TRBJ2-3; D may be TRBD2 (7 bases). V was trimmed by 4 bases and J by 4 bases, leaving 15 bases between them. The CDR3 runs 15 residues. Germline CDR1 MDHEN, CDR2 SYDVKM. The CDR3 spells CASSSPGGQSDTQYF. CDR3 nucleotides: TGTGCCAGCAGTTCCCCCGGGGGGCAGTCAGATACGCAGTATTTT.

The V call is TRBV28, the J call TRBJ1-1, with 10 bases fitting TRBD1. CDR1 is MDHEN, CDR2 SYDVKM, per germline. This CDR3 contains 15 residues. J was trimmed by 1 base and V by 6 bases; bases with no gene match: 5. For the CDR3, the DNA is TGTGCCAGCAGCCGGACAGGGGGAACGAACACTGAAGCTTTCTTT. Translation gives CASSRTGGTNTEAFF.

The J gene is TRBJ1-2, the V gene TRBV4-3; unclear D gene. CDR3 length equals 14 residues. Germline assignment: CDR1 LGHNA and CDR2 YSLEER. Trimming took off 0 bases at V and 7 bases at J, with 12 bases between the two ends. CDR3 loop: CASSQDRRGSGYTF. The CDR3 DNA is TGCGCCAGCAGCCAAGATAGGCGGGGTAGTGGCTACACCTTC.

The V gene is TRBV7-2, the J gene TRBJ2-5; 9 bases are a match to TRBD2. The junction had 10 bases not matched to a gene; V was cut back by 0 bases and J by 5 bases. Germline CDR1 and CDR2: SGHTA and FQGNSA. The CDR3 is 17 amino acids. The CDR3 nucleotides are TGTGCCAGCAGCTTAGCATTAGCGGGGGATCGGGAGGAGACCCAGTACTTC. Protein: CASSLALAGDREETQYF.

This chain links TRBV4-2 with TRBJ1-4, with D perhaps matching TRBD1 (5 bases). Germline CDR1 reads LGHNA; CDR2 reads YNFKEQ. CDR3 length: 14 residues. V gave up 0 bases and J gave up 8 bases, with 10 bases separating them. CDR3 loop: CASSQDRANEKLFF. CDR3 bases: TGTGCCAGCAGCCAAGACAGGGCAAACGAAAAACTGTTTTTT.

This clone was seen more than once but under ten times. This chain uses TRBV4-3 with TRBJ1-6; tentative D call: TRBD1 (6 bases). Germline assignment: CDR1 LGHNA and CDR2 YSLEER. V was clipped by 4 bases and J by 5 bases, with 12 bases between them. The length of the CDR3 is 15 residues. This CDR3 is CASSRYGTNNSPLHF. CDR3 sequence (DNA): TGCGCCAGCAGCCGCTACGGGACAAATAATTCACCCCTCCACTTT.

The chain combines TRBV11-1 with TRBJ2-3, with 11 bases that match TRBD2. V dropped 0 bases and J dropped 5; count of bases not matched to a gene: 4. CDR3 length equals 16 residues. The germline V gene encodes CDR1 SGHAT and CDR2 FQDESV (reference sequence). In nucleotides, the CDR3 is TGTGCCAGCAGCTTAGCTAGCGGGGGGGCCTTAGATACGCAGTATTTT. This codes for CASSLASGGALDTQYF.

J is TRBJ2-5 and V is TRBV29-1; no definite D call. This CDR3 spans 13 amino acids. Germline lookup yields CDR1 SQVTM and CDR2 ANQGSEA. The V end was cut by 6 bases, the J end by 5 bases, with 16 bases between. The CDR3 sequence: CSVLVAVGETQYF. As DNA, the CDR3 is TGCAGCGTGCTTGTGGCAGTGGGGGAGACCCAGTACTTC.